Listed here are 3 T cell receptor beta chains from one sample, sequenced in a study of CD8+CD57+ T cells in acquired aplastic anemia. Whoever was chosen for sequencing had shown CD8+CD57+ cell expansion by flow cytometry. Genomic DNA provided the template from which TCR beta VDJ and CDR3 profiles were obtained. TCRdb re-called the reads through MiXCR, storing one row per CDR3 protein. The sample holds under 200,000 distinct CDR3 sequences, approximately 48% seen once. The specimen was sorted CD4+, CD8+, or CD8+CD57+ T cells (not recorded which) from PBMCs. The receptors here all came from a human donor with aplastic anemia.

The V call is TRBV25-1, the J call TRBJ2-3; D unresolved. Germline V gene lookup returns CDR1 MGHDK and CDR2 SYGVNS. V lost 2 bases and J 0 bases, leaving 21 bases between the germline ends. This CDR3 contains 19 residues. CDR3 nucleotide sequence: TGTGCCAGCAGTGAAGTGGACGGCGCGTCTCAAGCTAGCACAGATACGCAGTATTTT. This gives the protein CASSEVDGASQASTDTQYF.

This clonotype came up a few times. The chain couples TRBV30 to TRBJ2-7; 13 bases are a match to TRBD2. The CDR3 is 17 amino acids. Unmatched junction bases numbered 7, after V lost 0 bases and J lost 2 bases. The germline gives CDR1 GTSNPN, CDR2 SVGIG (reference sequence). CDR3 residues: CAWSVRTSGSRAYEQYF. CDR3 nucleotides: TGTGCCTGGAGTGTACGGACTAGCGGGAGCCGGGCCTACGAGCAGTACTTC.

The chain uses TRBV29-1 and TRBJ2-2; D is possibly TRBD1 or TRBD2 (5 bases each). CDR3 length: 13 amino acids. V was cut by 4 bases and J by 5 bases, with 11 bases left in between. In germline, CDR1 is SQVTM, CDR2 ANQGSEA. The CDR3 is CSVGDAPTGELFF. CDR3 sequence (DNA): TGCAGCGTTGGGGACGCCCCGACCGGGGAGCTGTTTTTT.